This TCR beta chain appears in the sequencing data of a study of PD-1 blockade in mismatch repair-deficient tumors. About the study: All were previously treated, progressing patients with over 9 mismatch repair-deficient cancer types.

The length of the CDR3 is 9 residues. CDR1 is DFQATT and CDR2 is SNEGSKA in the germline V gene (reference sequence). V gave up 6 bases and J gave up 12 bases, with 9 bases separating them. The data were produced by immunoSEQ multiplex PCR, yet TCRdb's version contains in-frame clones alone and is incomplete. The table shows 40,000 to 65,000 clones, with approximately 81% occurring only once. Comment on this clone: Its antigen is still unknown.

PCR or immunohistochemistry showed mismatch repair deficiency in every enrolled patient. TCR sequencing covered a few patients who responded to pembrolizumab. Notes on the study in general: After pembrolizumab, tumor-resident clones rose rapidly, then generally contracted before radiologic responses.

The specimen comprised peripheral blood, sampled 20 weeks after starting pembrolizumab. The TCR sequence derives from an adult with mismatch repair-deficient cancer. The genes are TRBV20-1 and TRBJ2-1; D remains unclear. The CDR3 coding sequence is TGCAGTGCCGTCTTTGGGCAGTTCTTC. It specifies CSAVFGQFF.